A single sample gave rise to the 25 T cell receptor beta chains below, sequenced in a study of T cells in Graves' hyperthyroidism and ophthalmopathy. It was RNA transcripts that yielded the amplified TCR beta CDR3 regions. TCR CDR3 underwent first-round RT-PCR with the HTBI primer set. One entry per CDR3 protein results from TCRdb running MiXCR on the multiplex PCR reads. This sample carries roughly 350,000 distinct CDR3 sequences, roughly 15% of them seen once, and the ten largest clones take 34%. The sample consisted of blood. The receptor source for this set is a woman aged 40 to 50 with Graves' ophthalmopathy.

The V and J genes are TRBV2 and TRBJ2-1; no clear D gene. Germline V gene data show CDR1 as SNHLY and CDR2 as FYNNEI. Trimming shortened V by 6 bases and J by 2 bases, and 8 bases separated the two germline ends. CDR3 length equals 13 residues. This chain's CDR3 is CASRVTTYNEQFF. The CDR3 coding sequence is TGTGCCAGCAGGGTGACAACCTACAATGAGCAGTTCTTC.

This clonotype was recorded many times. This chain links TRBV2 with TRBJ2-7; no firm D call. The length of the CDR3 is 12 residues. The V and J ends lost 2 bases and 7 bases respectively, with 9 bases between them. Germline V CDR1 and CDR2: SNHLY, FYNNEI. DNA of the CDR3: TGTGCCAGCAGTGAATGGGCAAGAGAGCAGTACTTC. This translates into CASSEWAREQYF.

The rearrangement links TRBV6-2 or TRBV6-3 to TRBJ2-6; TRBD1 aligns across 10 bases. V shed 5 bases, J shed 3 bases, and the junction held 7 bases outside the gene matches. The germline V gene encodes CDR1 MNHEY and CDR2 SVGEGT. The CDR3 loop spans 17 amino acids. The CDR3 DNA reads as TGTGCCAGCAGTACCCGACAGGGGGCAGATGGGGCCAACGTCCTGACTTTC. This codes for CASSTRQGADGANVLTF.

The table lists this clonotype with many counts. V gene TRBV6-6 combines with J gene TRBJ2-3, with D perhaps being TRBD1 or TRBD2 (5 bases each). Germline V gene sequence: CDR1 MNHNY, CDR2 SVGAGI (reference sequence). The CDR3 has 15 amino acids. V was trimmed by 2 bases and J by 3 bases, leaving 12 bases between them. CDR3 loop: CASSYGAGSTDTQYF. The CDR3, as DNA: TGTGCCAGCAGTTACGGGGCAGGGAGTACAGATACGCAGTATTTT.

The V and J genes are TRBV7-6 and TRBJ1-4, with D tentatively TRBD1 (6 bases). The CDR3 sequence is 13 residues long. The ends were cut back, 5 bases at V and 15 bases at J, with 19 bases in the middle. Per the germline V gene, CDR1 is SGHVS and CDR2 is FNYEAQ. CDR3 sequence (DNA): TGTGCCAGCAGCCAGGCTACAGGGATGTTGGTGTTTTTT. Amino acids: CASSQATGMLVFF.

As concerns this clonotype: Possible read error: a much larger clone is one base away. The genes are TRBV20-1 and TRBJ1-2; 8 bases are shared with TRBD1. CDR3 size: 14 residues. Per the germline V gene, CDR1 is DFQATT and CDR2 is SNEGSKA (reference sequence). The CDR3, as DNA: TGCAGTGCTGGAAGGCAGGGGGCGGCCTATGGCCACACCTTC. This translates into CSAGRQGAAYGHTF.

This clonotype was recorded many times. The CDR3 nucleotides read TGTGCCAGCAGTGAAGAGGGGGGCGGAATCTACGAGCAGTACTTC. This gives the protein CASSEEGGGIYEQYF. V gene TRBV2 combines with J gene TRBJ2-7, with D perhaps assigned TRBD1 or TRBD2 (6 bases each). Germline V gives CDR1 SNHLY, CDR2 FYNNEI. This CDR3 region has 15 residues. V shed 1 base and J shed 3 bases, with 13 bases lying between them.

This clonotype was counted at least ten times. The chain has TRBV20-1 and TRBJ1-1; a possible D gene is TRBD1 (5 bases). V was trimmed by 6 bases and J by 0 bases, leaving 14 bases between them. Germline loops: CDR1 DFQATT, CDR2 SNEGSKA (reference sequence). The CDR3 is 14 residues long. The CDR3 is CSASRWGVNTEAFF. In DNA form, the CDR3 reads TGCAGTGCCTCGCGGTGGGGGGTGAACACTGAAGCTTTCTTT.

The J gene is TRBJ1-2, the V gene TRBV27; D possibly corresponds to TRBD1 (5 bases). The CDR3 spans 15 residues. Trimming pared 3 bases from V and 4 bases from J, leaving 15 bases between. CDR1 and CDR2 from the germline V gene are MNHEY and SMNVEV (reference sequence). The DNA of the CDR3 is TGTGCCAGCAGTTTTGGGGGTTATCTCCCCTATGGCTACACCTTC. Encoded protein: CASSFGGYLPYGYTF.

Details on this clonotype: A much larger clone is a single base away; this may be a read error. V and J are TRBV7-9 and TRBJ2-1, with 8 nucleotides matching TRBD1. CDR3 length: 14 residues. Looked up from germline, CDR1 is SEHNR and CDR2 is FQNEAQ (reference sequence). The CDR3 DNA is TGTGCCAGCAGACCGCAGGGGGCTGGCAATGAGCATTTCTTC. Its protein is CASRPQGAGNEHFF.

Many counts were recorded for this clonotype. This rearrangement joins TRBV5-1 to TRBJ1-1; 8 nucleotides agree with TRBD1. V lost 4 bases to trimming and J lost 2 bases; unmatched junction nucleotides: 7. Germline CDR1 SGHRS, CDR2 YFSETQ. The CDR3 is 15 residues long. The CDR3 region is CASSRMPGGNTEAFF. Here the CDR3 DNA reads TGCGCCAGCAGCCGGATGCCAGGGGGCAACACTGAAGCTTTCTTT.

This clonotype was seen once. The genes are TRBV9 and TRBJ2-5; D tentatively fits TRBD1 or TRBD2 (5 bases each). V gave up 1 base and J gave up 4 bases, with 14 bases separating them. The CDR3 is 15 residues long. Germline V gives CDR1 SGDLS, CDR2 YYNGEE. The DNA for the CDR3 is TGTGCCAGCAGCGTAAGCGGCAGGGTTCCAGAGACCCAGTACTTC. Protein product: CASSVSGRVPETQYF.

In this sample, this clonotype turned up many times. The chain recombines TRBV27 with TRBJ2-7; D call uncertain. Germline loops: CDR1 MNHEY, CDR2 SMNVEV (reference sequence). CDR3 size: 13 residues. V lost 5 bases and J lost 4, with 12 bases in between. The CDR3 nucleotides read TGTGCCAGCAGTCGGACGGACCGATACGAGCAGTACTTC. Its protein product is CASSRTDRYEQYF.

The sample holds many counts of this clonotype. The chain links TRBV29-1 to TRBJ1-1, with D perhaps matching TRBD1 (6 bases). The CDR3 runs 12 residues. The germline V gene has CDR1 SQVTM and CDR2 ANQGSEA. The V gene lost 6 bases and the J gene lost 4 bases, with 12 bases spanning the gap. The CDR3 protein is CSVFTGSTEAFF. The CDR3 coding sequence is TGCAGCGTGTTTACAGGGTCCACTGAAGCTTTCTTT.

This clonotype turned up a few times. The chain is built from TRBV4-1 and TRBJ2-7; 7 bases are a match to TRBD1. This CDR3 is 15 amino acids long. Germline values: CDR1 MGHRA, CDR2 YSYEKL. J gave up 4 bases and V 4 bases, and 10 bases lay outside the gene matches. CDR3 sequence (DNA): TGCGCCAGCAGCCCTAAGCGGACAGGCCCGTACGAGCAGTACTTC. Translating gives CASSPKRTGPYEQYF.

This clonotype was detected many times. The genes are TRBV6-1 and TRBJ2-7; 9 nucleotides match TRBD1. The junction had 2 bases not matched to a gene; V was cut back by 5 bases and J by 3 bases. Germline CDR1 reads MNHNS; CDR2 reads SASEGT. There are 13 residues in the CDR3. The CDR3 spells CASSRDRDYEQYF. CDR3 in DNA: TGTGCCAGCAGTCGGGACAGGGACTACGAGCAGTACTTC.

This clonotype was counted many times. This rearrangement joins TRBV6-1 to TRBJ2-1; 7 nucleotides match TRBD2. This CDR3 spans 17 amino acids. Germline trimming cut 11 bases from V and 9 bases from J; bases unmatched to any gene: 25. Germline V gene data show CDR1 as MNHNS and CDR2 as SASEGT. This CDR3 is CAASETTGGSRVSEQFF. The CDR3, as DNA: TGTGCCGCCAGCGAGACCACGGGCGGGAGCCGAGTCAGTGAGCAGTTCTTC.

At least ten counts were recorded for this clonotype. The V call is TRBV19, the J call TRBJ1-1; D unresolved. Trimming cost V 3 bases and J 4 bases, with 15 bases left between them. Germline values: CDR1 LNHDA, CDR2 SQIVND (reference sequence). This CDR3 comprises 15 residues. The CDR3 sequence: CASSISFLGSTEAFF. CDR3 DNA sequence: TGTGCCAGTAGTATTTCGTTTTTGGGTAGCACTGAAGCTTTCTTT. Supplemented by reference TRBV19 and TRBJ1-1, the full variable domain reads DGGITQSPKYLFRKEGQNVTLSCEQNLNHDAMYWYRQDPGQGLRLIYYSQIVNDFQKGDIAEGYSVSREKKESFPLTVTSAQKNPTAFYLCASSISFLGSTEAFFGQGTRLTVV.

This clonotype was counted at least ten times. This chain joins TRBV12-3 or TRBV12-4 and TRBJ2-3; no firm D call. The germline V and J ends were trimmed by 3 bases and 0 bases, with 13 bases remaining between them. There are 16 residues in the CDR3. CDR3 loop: CASSFAEIISTDTQYF. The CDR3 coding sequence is TGTGCCAGCAGTTTCGCAGAGATAATAAGCACAGATACGCAGTATTTT.

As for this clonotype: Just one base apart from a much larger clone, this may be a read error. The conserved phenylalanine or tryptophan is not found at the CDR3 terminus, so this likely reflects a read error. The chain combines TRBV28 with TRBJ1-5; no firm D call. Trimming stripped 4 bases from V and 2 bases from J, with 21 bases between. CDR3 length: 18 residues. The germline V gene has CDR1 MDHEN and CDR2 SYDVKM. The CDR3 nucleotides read TGTGCCAGCAGTTCCTTCATAGTCACGGGATTGCGCAATCAGCCCCAGCATTCT. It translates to CASSSFIVTGLRNQPQHS.

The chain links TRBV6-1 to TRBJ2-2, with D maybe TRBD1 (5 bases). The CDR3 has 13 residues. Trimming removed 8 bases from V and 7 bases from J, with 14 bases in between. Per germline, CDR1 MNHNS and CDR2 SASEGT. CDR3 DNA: TGTGCCAGCTTGGCAGGGAAAGGCGGGGAGCTGTTTTTT. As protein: CASLAGKGGELFF.

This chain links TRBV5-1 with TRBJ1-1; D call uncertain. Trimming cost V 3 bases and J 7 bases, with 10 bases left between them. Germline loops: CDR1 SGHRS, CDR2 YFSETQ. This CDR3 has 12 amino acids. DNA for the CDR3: TGCGCCAGCAGCTGGGGTGGGGTTGAAGCTTTCTTT. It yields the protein CASSWGGVEAFF.

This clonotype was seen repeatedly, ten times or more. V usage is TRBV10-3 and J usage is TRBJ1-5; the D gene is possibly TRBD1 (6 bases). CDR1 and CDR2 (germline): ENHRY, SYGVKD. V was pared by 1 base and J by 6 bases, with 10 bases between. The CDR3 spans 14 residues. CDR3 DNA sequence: TGTGCCATCAGTGAGTACAGGGAAGGTCAGCCCCAGCATTTT. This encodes CAISEYREGQPQHF.

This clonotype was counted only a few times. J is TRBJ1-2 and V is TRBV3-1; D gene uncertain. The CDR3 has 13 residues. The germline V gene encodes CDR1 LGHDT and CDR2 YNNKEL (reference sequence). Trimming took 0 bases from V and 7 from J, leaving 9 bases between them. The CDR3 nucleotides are TGTGCCAGCAGCCAAGATGTGGATGCTGGCTACACCTTC. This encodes CASSQDVDAGYTF. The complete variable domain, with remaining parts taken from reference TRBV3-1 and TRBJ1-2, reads DTAVSQTPKYLVTQMGNDKSIKCEQNLGHDTMYWYKQDSKKFLKIMFSYNNKELIINETVPNRFSPKSPDKAHLNLHINSLELGDSAVYFCASSQDVDAGYTFGSGTRLTVV.

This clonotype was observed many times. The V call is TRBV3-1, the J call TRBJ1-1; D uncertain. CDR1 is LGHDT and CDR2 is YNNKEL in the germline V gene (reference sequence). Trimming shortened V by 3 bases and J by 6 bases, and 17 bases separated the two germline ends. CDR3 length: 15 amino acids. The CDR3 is CASSHGGGRMAEAFF. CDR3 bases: TGTGCCAGCAGCCACGGAGGCGGGAGGATGGCTGAAGCTTTCTTT.